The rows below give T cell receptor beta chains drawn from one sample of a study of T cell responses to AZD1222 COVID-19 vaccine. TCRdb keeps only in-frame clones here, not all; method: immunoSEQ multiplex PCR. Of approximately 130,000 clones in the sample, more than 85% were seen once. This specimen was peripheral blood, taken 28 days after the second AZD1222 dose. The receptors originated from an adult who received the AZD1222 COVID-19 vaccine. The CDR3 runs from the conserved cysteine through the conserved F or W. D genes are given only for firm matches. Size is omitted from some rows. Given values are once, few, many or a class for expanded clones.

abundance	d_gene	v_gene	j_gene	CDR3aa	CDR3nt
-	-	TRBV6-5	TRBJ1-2	CASRSTGFNYGYTF	TGTGCCAGCAGGTCGACAGGTTTTAACTATGGCTACACCTTC
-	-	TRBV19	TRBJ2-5	CASSIDGGGSTQYF	TGTGCCAGTAGTATAGACGGGGGTGGTTCGACCCAGTACTTC
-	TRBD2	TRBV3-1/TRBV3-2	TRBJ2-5	CASSQDLAGYGQVETQYF	TGTGCCAGCAGCCAAGATTTAGCGGGGTACGGGCAAGTAGAGACCCAGTACTTC
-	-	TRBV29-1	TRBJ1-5	CSVEQGSHQPQHF	TGCAGCGTTGAACAGGGTTCGCACCAGCCCCAGCATTTT
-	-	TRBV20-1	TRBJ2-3	CSATLVDTQYF	TGCAGTGCAACCCTAGTGGATACGCAGTATTTT
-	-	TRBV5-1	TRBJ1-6	CASSLAGSGWNSPLHF	TGCGCCAGCAGCTTGGCCGGATCAGGGTGGAATTCACCCCTCCACTTT
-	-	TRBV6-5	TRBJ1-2	CATWRQNNYGYTF	TGTGCCACCTGGAGACAGAATAACTATGGCTACACCTTC
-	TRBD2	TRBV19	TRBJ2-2	CASSVTSGAPVTGELFF	TGTGCCAGTAGTGTAACTAGCGGGGCGCCGGTCACCGGGGAGCTGTTTTTT
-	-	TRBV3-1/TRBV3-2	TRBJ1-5	CASSQGGVSNQPQHF	TGTGCCAGCAGCCAAGGAGGGGTCAGCAATCAGCCCCAGCATTTT
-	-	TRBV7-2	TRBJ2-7	CASGSPFYEQYF	TGTGCCAGCGGGAGTCCCTTCTACGAGCAGTACTTC
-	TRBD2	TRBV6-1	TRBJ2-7	CASSEEVRGAYEQYF	TGTGCCAGCAGTGAAGAGGTGCGGGGGGCCTACGAGCAGTACTTC
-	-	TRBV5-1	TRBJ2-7	CASSRGPSYEQYF	TGCGCCAGCAGCCGAGGGCCCTCCTACGAGCAGTACTTC
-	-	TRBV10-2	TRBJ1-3	CASQDTPYSGNTIYF	TGCGCCAGCCAAGATACTCCATACTCTGGAAACACCATATATTTT
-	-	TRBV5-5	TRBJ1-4	CASSLGFLATNEKLFF	TGTGCCAGCAGCTTAGGGTTTCTTGCAACTAATGAAAAACTGTTTTTT
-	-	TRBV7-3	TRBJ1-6	CASSFGQINSPLHF	TGTGCCAGCAGCTTCGGACAGATCAATTCACCCCTCCACTTT
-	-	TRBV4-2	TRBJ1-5	CASSQALGVGQPQHF	TGTGCCAGCAGCCAAGCGCTGGGGGTAGGTCAGCCCCAGCATTTT
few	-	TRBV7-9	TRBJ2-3	CASSPRVLTDTQYF	TGTGCCAGCAGCCCACGGGTTCTCACAGATACGCAGTATTTT
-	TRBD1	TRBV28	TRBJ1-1	CASRTGTDTYTEAFF	TGTGCCAGCCGTACGGGGACAGACACCTACACTGAAGCTTTCTTT
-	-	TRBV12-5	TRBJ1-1	CASGPGQNTEAFF	TGTGCTAGTGGTCCCGGGCAGAACACTGAAGCTTTCTTT
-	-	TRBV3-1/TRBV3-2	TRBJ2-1	CASSQSGDPFVYNEQFF	TGTGCCAGCAGCCAATCAGGGGACCCTTTTGTATACAATGAGCAGTTCTTC
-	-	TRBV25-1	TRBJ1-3	CASSAGGSSGNTIYF	TGTGCCAGCAGTGCCGGGGGGAGCTCTGGAAACACCATATATTTT
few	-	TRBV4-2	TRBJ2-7	CASAVGGPYEQYF	TGTGCCAGCGCCGTCGGGGGACCCTACGAGCAGTACTTC
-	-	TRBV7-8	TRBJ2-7	CASSFLNAGQTYEQYF	TGTGCCAGCAGCTTTCTGAACGCAGGTCAAACCTACGAGCAGTACTTC
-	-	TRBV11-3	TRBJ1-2	CASSLAGNYGYTF	TGTGCCAGCAGCTTAGCCGGGAACTATGGCTACACCTTC
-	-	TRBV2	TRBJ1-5	CASSDWQGSNQPQHF	TGTGCCAGCAGTGACTGGCAGGGCAGCAATCAGCCCCAGCATTTT
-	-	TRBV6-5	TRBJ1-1	CASSYSPGPEAFF	TGTGCCAGCAGTTACTCCCCGGGGCCTGAAGCTTTCTTT
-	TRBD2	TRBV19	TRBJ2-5	CASSFGTSPFQETQYF	TGTGCCAGTAGTTTCGGGACTAGCCCGTTCCAAGAGACCCAGTACTTC
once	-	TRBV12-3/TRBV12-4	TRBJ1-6	CASSFDNRSPLHF	TGTGCCAGCAGTTTCGACAATCGTTCACCCCTCCACTTT
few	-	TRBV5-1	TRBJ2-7	CASSSSPSGVYEQYF	TGCGCCAGCAGCTCATCCCCCTCGGGGGTCTACGAGCAGTACTTC
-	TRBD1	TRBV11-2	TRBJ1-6	CASSPGQVPPLHF	TGTGCCAGCAGCCCCGGACAGGTACCACCCCTCCACTTT
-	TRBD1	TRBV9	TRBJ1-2	CASSRQGEVDGYTF	TGTGCCAGCAGTCGACAGGGAGAGGTAGATGGCTACACCTTC
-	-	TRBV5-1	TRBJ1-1	CATAGHPNTEAFF	TGCGCCACCGCGGGACACCCGAACACTGAAGCTTTCTTT
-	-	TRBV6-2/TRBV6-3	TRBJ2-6	CASSHHSSGANVLTF	TGTGCCAGCAGCCACCACAGCTCTGGGGCCAACGTCCTGACTTTC
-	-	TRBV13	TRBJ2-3	CASSFGGRGPSTDTQYF	TGTGCCAGCAGCTTTGGGGGACGAGGGCCTAGCACAGATACGCAGTATTTT
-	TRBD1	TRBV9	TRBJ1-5	CASSSQGNQPQHF	TGTGCCAGCAGCTCACAGGGGAATCAGCCCCAGCATTTT
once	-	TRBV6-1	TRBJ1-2	CASSEGRANYGYTF	TGTGCCAGCAGTGAAGGCAGAGCTAACTATGGCTACACCTTC
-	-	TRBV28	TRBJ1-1	CASSSPLDRKAFF	TGTGCCAGCAGTTCCCCCTTAGACCGTAAAGCTTTCTTT
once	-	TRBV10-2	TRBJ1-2	CASSEGSYGYTF	TGCGCCAGCAGTGAGGGCTCCTATGGCTACACCTTC
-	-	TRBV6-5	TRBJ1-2	CASSGTEGRSGYTF	TGTGCCAGCAGCGGGACGGAGGGGCGGAGTGGCTACACCTTC
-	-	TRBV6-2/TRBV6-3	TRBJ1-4	CASSYDKRSVPGGKLFF	TGTGCCAGCAGTTACGATAAGAGGTCGGTGCCGGGCGGGAAACTGTTTTTT
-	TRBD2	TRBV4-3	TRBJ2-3	CASSQTGGPAPDTQYF	TGCGCCAGCAGCCAAACGGGGGGGCCGGCCCCAGATACGCAGTATTTT
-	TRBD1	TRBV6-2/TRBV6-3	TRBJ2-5	CASSYETGGETQYF	TGTGCCAGCAGTTACGAGACAGGGGGAGAGACCCAGTACTTC
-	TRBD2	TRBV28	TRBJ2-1	CASSQFQTSGGEQFF	TGTGCCAGCAGCCAATTCCAGACTAGCGGGGGGGAGCAGTTCTTC
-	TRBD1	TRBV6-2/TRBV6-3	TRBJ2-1	CASSSRDRGTTEQFF	TGTGCCAGCAGTTCCCGGGACAGGGGCACAACTGAGCAGTTCTTC
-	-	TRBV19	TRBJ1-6	CASLPSYSYNSPLHF	TGTGCCTCCTTGCCGTCCTATTCTTATAATTCACCCCTCCACTTT
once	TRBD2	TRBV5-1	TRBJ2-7	CASSLERGGSYEQYF	TGCGCCAGCAGCTTAGAGCGGGGGGGCTCCTACGAGCAGTACTTC
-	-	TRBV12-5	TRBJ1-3	CASSPSGNTIYF	TGTGCTAGTTCTCCTTCTGGAAACACCATATATTTT
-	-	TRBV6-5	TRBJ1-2	CASSYKASAHGYTF	TGTGCCAGCAGTTACAAGGCCAGCGCCCATGGCTACACCTTC
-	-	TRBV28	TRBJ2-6	CASSYLRSSGANVLTF	TGTGCCAGCAGTTATTTACGTAGCTCTGGGGCCAACGTCCTGACTTTC
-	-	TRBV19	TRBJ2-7	CASSIGYEQYF	TGTGCCAGTAGTATAGGGTACGAGCAGTACTTC
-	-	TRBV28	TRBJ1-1	CASSFQGTGEAFF	TGTGCCAGCAGTTTTCAGGGAACGGGTGAAGCTTTCTTT
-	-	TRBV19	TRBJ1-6	CASSPGMNSPLHF	TGTGCCAGTAGTCCCGGGATGAATTCACCCCTCCACTTT
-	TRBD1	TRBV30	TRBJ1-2	CAWSAGGRAYGYTF	TGTGCCTGGAGTGCAGGGGGCAGGGCCTATGGCTACACCTTC
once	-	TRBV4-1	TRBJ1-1	CASSQDPENTEAFF	TGCGCCAGCAGCCAAGATCCGGAGAACACTGAAGCTTTCTTT
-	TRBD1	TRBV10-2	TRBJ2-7	CASLFPGTGNEQYF	TGCGCCAGCCTATTTCCCGGGACAGGAAACGAGCAGTACTTC